These T cell receptor beta chains were read from a single sample in a study of cytomegalovirus exposure and HLA in healthy donors. Profiled with immunoSEQ multiplex PCR; TCRdb holds only in-frame clones, not every one. In the table there are tens of thousands of clones, about 73% of which are singletons. The sequencing sample was made of PBMCs. The receptors stem from a man aged 35 to 55 in good health and CMV-seronegative. The CDR3 runs from the conserved cysteine through the conserved F or W. The order of the fields is CDR3 protein, J gene, V gene.

CDR3 protein: CAISESTTIQETQYF
J gene: TRBJ2-5
V gene: TRBV10-3

CDR3 protein: CSVKRGQPNTGELFF
J gene: TRBJ2-2
V gene: TRBV29-1

CDR3 protein: CASSLRGGGWNTEAFF
J gene: TRBJ1-1
V gene: TRBV28

CDR3 protein: CASSSGLAKSIQYF
J gene: TRBJ2-4
V gene: TRBV5-8

CDR3 protein: CASSSGTVEAFF
J gene: TRBJ1-1
V gene: TRBV10-2

CDR3 protein: CASSSGSFYGYTF
J gene: TRBJ1-2
V gene: TRBV7-9

CDR3 protein: CASSLRGQVSGANVLTF
J gene: TRBJ2-6
V gene: TRBV28

CDR3 protein: CASSQGAGTGELFF
J gene: TRBJ2-2
V gene: TRBV5-1

CDR3 protein: CAWGDGGRGVGYTF
J gene: TRBJ1-2
V gene: TRBV30

CDR3 protein: CASSQDPRPYEQYF
J gene: TRBJ2-7
V gene: TRBV4-2

CDR3 protein: CASKEAATGYEQYF
J gene: TRBJ2-7
V gene: TRBV2

CDR3 protein: CASKWGLADTYEQYF
J gene: TRBJ2-7
V gene: TRBV27

CDR3 protein: CASSGKAGSTDTQYF
J gene: TRBJ2-3
V gene: TRBV9

CDR3 protein: CASTIIPRQGLAGELFF
J gene: TRBJ2-2
V gene: TRBV5-4

CDR3 protein: CACRKAGGNTDTQYF
J gene: TRBJ2-3
V gene: TRBV30

CDR3 protein: CASSSLAGGMETQYF
J gene: TRBJ2-5
V gene: TRBV7-9

CDR3 protein: CASSPAGTDTQYF
J gene: TRBJ2-3
V gene: TRBV7-7

CDR3 protein: CASSPSTGLTTEAFF
J gene: TRBJ1-1
V gene: TRBV9

CDR3 protein: CAWSGLQGPYEQYF
J gene: TRBJ2-7
V gene: TRBV30

CDR3 protein: CASSDPLSEQYF
J gene: TRBJ2-7
V gene: TRBV10-2

CDR3 protein: CASRVAGTGYNEQFF
J gene: TRBJ2-1
V gene: TRBV19

CDR3 protein: CASSSNRANYGYTF
J gene: TRBJ1-2
V gene: TRBV7-9

CDR3 protein: CASSRGPTEGYGYTF
J gene: TRBJ1-2
V gene: TRBV19

CDR3 protein: CASRPDGGGLFF
J gene: TRBJ1-4
V gene: TRBV2

CDR3 protein: CATNRGSPTAGEQFF
J gene: TRBJ2-1
V gene: TRBV15